This TCR beta chain is drawn from a study of blood T cell repertoires in COVID-19. Study-level information: The United States, Italy and Spain were the sources of the acute and convalescent COVID-19 samples. Nucleic acid was either cDNA or gDNA, and it came from T cells, B-cell-depleted T cells, or PBMCs.

This clone has just a few counts. Original processing methods: Cell counts per sample came from amplifying reference gene primers. Data came from immunoSEQ multiplex PCR; TCRdb stores just in-frame clones and leaves some out. V and J calls plus clone size are reproduced from that table; the DNA served to infer D and trimming. The table shows 70,000 or so clones, with around 86% occurring only once. Unmatched junction bases numbered 10, after V lost 0 bases and J lost 6 bases. Germline-derived CDR1 and CDR2 are SGHRS and YFSETQ. The CDR3 covers 16 residues. V is TRBV5-1 and J is TRBJ1-2; 8 positions agree with TRBD1. Sequenced: peripheral blood. This receptor was taken from a woman aged 18-29 years with acute or convalescent COVID-19. CDR3: CASSLDSTGGRNGYTF. CDR3 DNA sequence: TGCGCCAGCAGCTTGGATTCCACAGGGGGTAGGAATGGCTACACCTTC.